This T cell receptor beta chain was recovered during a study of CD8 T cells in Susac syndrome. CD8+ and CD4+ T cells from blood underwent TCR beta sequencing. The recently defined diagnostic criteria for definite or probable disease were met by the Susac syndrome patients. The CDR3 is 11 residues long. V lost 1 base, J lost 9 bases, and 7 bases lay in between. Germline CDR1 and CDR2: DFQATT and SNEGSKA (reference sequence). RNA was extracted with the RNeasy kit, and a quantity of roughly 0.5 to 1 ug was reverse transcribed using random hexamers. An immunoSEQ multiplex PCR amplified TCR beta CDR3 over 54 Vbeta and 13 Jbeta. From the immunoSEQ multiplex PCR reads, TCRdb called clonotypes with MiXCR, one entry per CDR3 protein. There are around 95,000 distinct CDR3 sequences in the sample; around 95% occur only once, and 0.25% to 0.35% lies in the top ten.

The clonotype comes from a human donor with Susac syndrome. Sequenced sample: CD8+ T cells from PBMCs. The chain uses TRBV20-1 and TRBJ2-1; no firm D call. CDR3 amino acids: CSARVNSEQFF. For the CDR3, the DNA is TGCAGTGCTAGAGTAAACAGTGAGCAGTTCTTC.